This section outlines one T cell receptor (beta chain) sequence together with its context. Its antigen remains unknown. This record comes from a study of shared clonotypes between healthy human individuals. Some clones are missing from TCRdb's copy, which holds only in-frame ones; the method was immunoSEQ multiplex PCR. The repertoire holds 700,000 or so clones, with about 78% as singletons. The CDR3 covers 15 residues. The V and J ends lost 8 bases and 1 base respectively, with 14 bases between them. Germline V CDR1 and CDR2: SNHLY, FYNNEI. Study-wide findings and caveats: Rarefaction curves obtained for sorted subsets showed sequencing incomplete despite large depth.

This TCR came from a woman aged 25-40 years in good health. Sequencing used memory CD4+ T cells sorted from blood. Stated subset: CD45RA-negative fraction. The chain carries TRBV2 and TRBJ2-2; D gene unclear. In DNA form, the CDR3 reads TGTGCCAGCGTGGTTGGTGCAGTGAACACCGGGGAGCTGTTTTTT. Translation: CASVVGAVNTGELFF.